The present TCR beta chain was sequenced within a study of T-cell memory formation after mild COVID-19. Turning to the study itself: TCR clusters mostly belonged to single donors.

Notes on this clonotype: Antigen unknown.

There are 14 residues in the CDR3. Per the germline V gene, CDR1 is SEHNR and CDR2 is FQNEAQ (reference sequence). Trimming took 7 bases from V and 2 from J, leaving 15 bases between them. 5'RACE, which relied on constant-segment primers, yielded TCR alpha and TCR beta cDNA libraries carrying sample barcodes and UMIs. TCRdb called the 5' RACE reads again in MiXCR, with one record for every CDR3 protein. The sample shows hundreds of thousands of distinct CDR3 sequences, roughly 18% of them seen only once. Study-wide points: CD8+ contracting clones occupied EMRA, while CD4+ ones occupied mainly CM and EM. Clonal second-wave expansions that peaked on day 37 had unconfirmed SARS-CoV-2 specificity.

This chain joins TRBV7-9 and TRBJ2-7; D may correspond to TRBD1 or TRBD2 (5 bases each). The sample consisted of PBMCs or a T cell subset sorted from them (not recorded which). The TCR comes from an adult woman who had mild COVID-19 (a few samples of this study predate the infection). Cell type and time point are not known. As DNA, the CDR3 is TGTGCCAGCACCCCAAGTGGGGGACCCTACGAGCAGTACTTC. Encoded protein: CASTPSGGPYEQYF. Supplemented by reference TRBV7-9 and TRBJ2-7, the full variable domain reads DTGVSQNPRHKITKRGQNVTFRCDPISEHNRLYWYRQTLGQGPEFLTYFQNEAQLEKSRLLSDRFSAERPKGSFSTLEIQRTEQGDSAMYLCASTPSGGPYEQYFGPGTRLTVT.